This T cell receptor beta chain is from a study of cytomegalovirus exposure and HLA in healthy donors. PCR involved 60 Vbeta and 13 Jbeta primers. Using immunoSEQ multiplex PCR, the repertoire was profiled, and TCRdb retains in-frame clones only, with some absent. Here the sample spans roughly 130,000 clones, roughly 88% being singletons. The CDR3 runs 20 residues. Germline CDR1 reads LGHNA; CDR2 reads YNFKEQ. The junction had 19 bases not matched to a gene; V was cut back by 7 bases and J by 4 bases. Comments on this clone: Antigen: not known.

Study-wide points: A later analysis reportedly found that, within productive TCRs, an Asian-associated ancestry cluster had fewer N-insertions than the mean observed across the roughly 630 donors. The study flagged about 150 TCR beta chains as cytomegalovirus-associated.

The chain joins TRBV4-2 to TRBJ2-6, with 10 nucleotides matching TRBD2. Sequencing used PBMCs. This sequence was found in a man aged 50 to 59 in good health and CMV-seronegative. Here the CDR3 reads CASTKTSGGAFGRGANVLTF. CDR3 DNA sequence: TGTGCCAGCACCAAAACGAGCGGGGGGGCCTTCGGTCGCGGGGCCAACGTCCTGACTTTC.